The present T cell receptor (beta chain) was sequenced within a study of cytotoxic CD8 clonotypes in ibrutinib-treated CLL. CDR3 length: 13 amino acids. The germline gives CDR1 KGHSH, CDR2 LQKENI. The V and J ends lost 3 bases and 6 bases respectively, with 11 bases between them. Assay used: immunoSEQ multiplex PCR; TCRdb lists only in-frame clones, some missing. Among about 80,000 clones listed, about four fifths were seen once. This receptor was obtained from a human donor with chronic lymphocytic leukemia. The input for sequencing was PBMCs, taken after 12 months of ibrutinib treatment. This chain links TRBV18 with TRBJ1-2; the D is unclear. CDR3 sequence reads: CASSPMEVHGYTF. The CDR3 bases are TGTGCCAGCTCACCTATGGAGGTACATGGCTACACCTTC.